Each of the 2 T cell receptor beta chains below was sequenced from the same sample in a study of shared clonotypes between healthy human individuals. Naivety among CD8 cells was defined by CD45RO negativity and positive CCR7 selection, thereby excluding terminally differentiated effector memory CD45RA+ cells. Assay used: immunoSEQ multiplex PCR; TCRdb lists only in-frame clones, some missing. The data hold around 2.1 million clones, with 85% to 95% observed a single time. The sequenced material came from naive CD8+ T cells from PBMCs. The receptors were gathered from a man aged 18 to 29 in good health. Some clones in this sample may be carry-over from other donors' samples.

In nucleotides, the CDR3 is TGTGCCAGCAGACCTATCCGGGACTTACAAGAGACCCAGTACTTC. Residues: CASRPIRDLQETQYF. This chain connects TRBV28 to TRBJ2-5, with D perhaps TRBD2 (6 bases). V lost 6 bases, J lost 2 bases, and 16 bases lay in between. Germline-derived CDR1 and CDR2 are MDHEN and SYDVKM. The length of the CDR3 is 15 residues.

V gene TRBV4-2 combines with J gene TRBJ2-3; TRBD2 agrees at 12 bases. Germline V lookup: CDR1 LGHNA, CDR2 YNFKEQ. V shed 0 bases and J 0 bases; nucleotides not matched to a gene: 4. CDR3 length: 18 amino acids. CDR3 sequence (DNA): TGTGCCAGCAGCCAAGATTCAGGACTAGCGGGAAGCACAGATACGCAGTATTTT. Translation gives CASSQDSGLAGSTDTQYF.